The 2 T cell receptor beta chains presented below share a single source sample, sequenced in a study of cytomegalovirus exposure and HLA in healthy donors. This PCR relied on a set of 60 Vbeta primers and 13 Jbeta primers. Some clones are missing from TCRdb's copy, which holds only in-frame ones; the method was immunoSEQ multiplex PCR. The sample holds about 190,000 clones, approximately 75% seen once. Sequencing was done on a sample of PBMCs. Receptors originate from a man aged 25 to 40 in good health and CMV-seropositive.

There are a few counts of this clone. This sequence joins TRBV28 and TRBJ1-2, with 8 bases matching TRBD1. V was pared by 3 bases and J by 4 bases, with 7 bases of the junction left unmatched. Germline V gene lookup returns CDR1 MDHEN and CDR2 SYDVKM. CDR3 length: 15 amino acids. The CDR3 nucleotides are TGTGCCAGCAGTTTGGGGCAGGGGGCAAGCTATGGCTACACCTTC. This codes for CASSLGQGASYGYTF.

The rearrangement links TRBV7-2 to TRBJ2-5, with a weak D call TRBD1 (5 bases). Germline assignment: CDR1 SGHTA and CDR2 FQGNSA. Trimming removed 3 bases from V and 2 bases from J, with 7 bases in between. The CDR3 spans 13 residues. The CDR3 spells CASSFDRQETQYF. The CDR3 coding sequence is TGTGCCAGCAGCTTCGACAGACAAGAGACCCAGTACTTC.